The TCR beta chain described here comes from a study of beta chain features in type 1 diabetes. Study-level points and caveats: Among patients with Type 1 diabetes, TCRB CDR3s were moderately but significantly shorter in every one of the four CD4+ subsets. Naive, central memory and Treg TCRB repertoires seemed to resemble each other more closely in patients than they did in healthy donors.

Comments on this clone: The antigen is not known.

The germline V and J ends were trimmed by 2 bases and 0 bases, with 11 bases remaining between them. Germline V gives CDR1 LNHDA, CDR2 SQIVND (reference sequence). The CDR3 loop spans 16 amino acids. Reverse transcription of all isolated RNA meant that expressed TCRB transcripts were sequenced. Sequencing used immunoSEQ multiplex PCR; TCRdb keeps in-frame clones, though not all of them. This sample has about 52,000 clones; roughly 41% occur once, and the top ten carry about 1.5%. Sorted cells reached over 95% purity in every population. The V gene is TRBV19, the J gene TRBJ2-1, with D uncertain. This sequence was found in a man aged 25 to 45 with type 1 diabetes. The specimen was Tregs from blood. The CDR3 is CASSIPHAGSYNEQFF. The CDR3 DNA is TGTGCCAGTAGTATACCCCACGCAGGCTCCTACAATGAGCAGTTCTTC. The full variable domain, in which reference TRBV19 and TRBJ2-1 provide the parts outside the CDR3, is DGGITQSPKYLFRKEGQNVTLSCEQNLNHDAMYWYRQDPGQGLRLIYYSQIVNDFQKGDIAEGYSVSREKKESFPLTVTSAQKNPTAFYLCASSIPHAGSYNEQFFGPGTRLTVL.